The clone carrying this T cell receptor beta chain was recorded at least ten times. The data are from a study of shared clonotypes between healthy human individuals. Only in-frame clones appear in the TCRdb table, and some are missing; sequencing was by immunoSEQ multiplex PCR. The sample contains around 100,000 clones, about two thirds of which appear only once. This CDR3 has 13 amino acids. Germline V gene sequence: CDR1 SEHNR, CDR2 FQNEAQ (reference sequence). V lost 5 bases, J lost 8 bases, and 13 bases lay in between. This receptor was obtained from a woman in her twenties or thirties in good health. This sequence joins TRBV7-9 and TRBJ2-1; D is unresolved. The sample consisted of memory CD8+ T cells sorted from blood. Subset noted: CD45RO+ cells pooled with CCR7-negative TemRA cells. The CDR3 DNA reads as TGTGCCAGCAGCCCCCACTACGCCGATGAGCAGTTCTTC. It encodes CASSPHYADEQFF. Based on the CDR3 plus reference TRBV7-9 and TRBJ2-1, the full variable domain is DTGVSQNPRHKITKRGQNVTFRCDPISEHNRLYWYRQTLGQGPEFLTYFQNEAQLEKSRLLSDRFSAERPKGSFSTLEIQRTEQGDSAMYLCASSPHYADEQFFGPGTRLTVL.